This T cell receptor (beta chain) came from a study of T cells in Graves' hyperthyroidism and ophthalmopathy (dated by TCRdb to the late 2010s). Background on the whole study: Peripheral blood was sampled at the time of initial diagnosis, prior to any treatment. A discovery cohort of roughly 100 patients, approximately 45 with Graves' ophthalmopathy and about 58 with stable Graves' hyperthyroidism, was used to find distinguishing TCR V-J signatures. Whether ophthalmopathy could be predicted prospectively was tested in an independent validation cohort made up of about 20 hyperthyroidism patients plus 17 patients who later progressed to ophthalmopathy. The approximately 100 discovery patients were divided at random into training and test sets in a 7:3 ratio. Thyroid tissue and blood T-cell repertoires from several Graves' hyperthyroidism patients were also compared in the study. Once sampling was done, hyperthyroidism patients were given methimazole at a starting dose of 30 mg daily, whereas ophthalmopathy patients were given high-dose intravenous methylprednisolone. The paper reports TCR Vbeta CDR3 sequencing of over 120 peripheral blood samples: 43 ophthalmopathy, under 80 hyperthyroidism and approximately 17 progressor patients.

This clonotype was detected ten times or more. Its antigen is unknown. No much larger clonotype is one base removed from it; base qualities were not supplied. CDR3 length: 18 amino acids, cysteine to phenylalanine. Only the CDR3 DNA is retained, 54 bases long and in frame from the first base. The V end gives up 0 bases and the J end 5 bases, leaving 16 bases in the junction not matched to a gene. CDR1 and CDR2 are read off the germline V gene (reference sequence) as DFQATT and SNEGSKA. In the ophthalmopathy patients, disease was moderately to severely active, with a Clinical Activity Score of 3 or more, a NOSPECS grade of 4 or more, and a duration of less than 3 months. The study excluded patients with uncontrolled infections, other autoimmune diseases, pregnancy or lactation. Clinical symptoms, serum thyroxine and TRAb, thyroid ultrasound, and orbital computed tomography formed the basis for the diagnoses. PBMCs were separated from 10 ml of fresh peripheral blood using Ficoll-Paque density gradient centrifugation. Trizol reagent was used to extract total RNA, and RNA quality was then checked on an Agilent 2100 Bioanalyzer.

The TCR beta CDR3 regions were amplified from RNA transcripts. The first round of RT-PCR for the TCR CDR3 was performed with the HTBI primer set and the Qiagen OneStep RT-PCR kit. Libraries were constructed in a second round of multiplex PCR, after which size selection and purification were carried out. Libraries were sequenced paired-end with 100 bp reads on an Illumina HiSeq2000. As for how the authors treated the data: Raw data were processed with SOAPnuke, discarding reads with adapters, uncalled bases, mean Phred below 15, or no exact constant-primer or identifier match. High-quality paired reads were merged using COPE v1.2.5, and each unique nucleotide sequence was defined as a clonotype. Clonotypes were aligned to IMGT TRBV, TRBD and TRBJ reference segments using MiTCR v1.1. The analysis was restricted to V-J combinations with a frequency above 0.0001, which together covered 99.2% of the repertoires. A TCS score was defined as the ratio of F50 (clonal expansion) to E x V (chaos), with BLOSUM62-based TCRdist applied between CDR3 peptides within each V-J. Welch's t-statistics and random forest reduced approximately 520 V-J features to roughly 13, which were used in a naive Bayes classifier (R e1071). TCRdb passed the public sequencing reads through fastp at Q25 and MiXCR, retaining productive beta sequences. When rows share a CDR3 protein, they turn into one entry using the most common DNA and genes. TCRdb's processing, not the study's, gives the V and J calls here. For this sample there are fewer than 500,000 distinct CDR3 sequences; roughly 14% appear just once. About 13% of the sample rests with the top ten.

Results the study describes overall, beyond this receptor: A 13 V-J signature model separated ophthalmopathy from stable hyperthyroidism, with roughly 88% sensitivity and about 81% specificity in cross-validation and 80%/75% in testing. In validation, the model predicted progression to ophthalmopathy a median of about 6.8 months before onset, with about 70% sensitivity and 72.22% specificity. Sample size was not statistically predetermined, and investigators were not blinded to group allocation. Most expanded thyroid clonotypes (frequency above 0.001) were also found in blood, which suggests that blood repertoires may mirror thyroid immune responses.

This TCR came from a man aged 18 to 30 with Graves' ophthalmopathy. Material for sequencing was blood. The rearranged segments are TRBV20-1 and TRBJ2-5; 9 bases in between match TRBD2. This receptor has the CDR3 CSARDPNRASGIMETQYF. In nucleotide form, the sequence is TGCAGTGCTAGAGATCCCAACCGGGCTAGCGGGATTATGGAGACCCAGTACTTC.